This T cell receptor (beta chain) was documented in a study of blood T cells in healthy people across ages (dated by TCRdb to between 2014 and 2017). About the full investigation: In model experiments, roughly one uniquely barcoded TCR beta cDNA molecule per two T cells was captured by template switching. The study measured age-related changes in TCR beta repertoire diversity using deep sequencing normalized with unique cDNA molecular identifiers. Donors were grouped into four age groups: young (average 16 years), middle-aged (over 35), aged (around 56) and long-lived (approximately 82). Using the same blood draw, the study looked at two additional independent replicas of 1 million unique cDNA reads for two donors, one aged 18 to 30 and the other aged 80 or older. Donors of different ages were randomly distributed across sequencing lanes to avoid experimental bias.

Counted from cysteine to phenylalanine, this CDR3 has 11 amino acids. CDR3 DNA is the only sequence kept; it has 33 bases, read in frame from the first base. V and J lose 6 bases and 7 bases, and a span of 10 bases separates them. The germline V gene encodes CDR1 DFQATT and CDR2 SNEGSKA (reference sequence). Broader findings and caveats from the paper: Because donor CMV infection status was unknown, age-related changes in expanded clonotypes were potentially confounded. Estimates of total diversity based on one million sequenced T cells were considered lower bounds and underestimates. The long-lived group showed more naive CD4+ T cells, fewer expanded clones and increased TCR diversity than the aged group, suggesting age selection. Because profiling used bulk unsorted PBMCs, naive and antigen-experienced compartments could not be compared conclusively. Observed TCR beta diversity correlated strongly with the percentage of naive T cells measured by flow cytometry. Observed TCR beta diversity per million T cells fell roughly linearly with age, and a significant reduction was already apparent by age around 40.

The donors were roughly 39 Caucasian individuals from Russia, aged 6 to 90 years, who were systemically healthy. Ten milliliters of peripheral blood were drawn from each donor into EDTA-treated Vacutainer tubes. PBMCs were isolated by Ficoll-Paque density-gradient centrifugation, with at least 7 million obtained per sample. Total RNA was extracted from PBMCs with Trizol reagent, with at least 5 micrograms obtained per sample. The percentages of naive CD45RAhigh/CD27high T cells were determined by flow cytometry on a PBMC aliquot from every donor. Library preparation used 5' RACE. TCRdb names Illumina HiSeq 2500 as the instrument used. The second PCR ran for about 7 to 11 cycles and used a J-beta primer mix along with a sample-barcoded 5' primer. Each TCR beta cDNA molecule received a unique molecular identifier from a template-switch 5' adaptor carrying 12 random nucleotides. At least 2.5 million CDR3-containing paired-end reads were obtained from each sample. First-strand cDNA synthesis was performed from all RNA using the Mint cDNA synthesis kit, with priming by a TRBC-specific oligonucleotide. After uracil-DNA glycosylase treatment, a first 18-cycle PCR used universal primers M1SS and BC2_uni_R on all cDNA. Processing in the source paper ran as follows. Normalization of each sample was performed by random selection of 1 million high-quality reads, each carrying a distinct molecular identifier. Instead of being binned into consensus sequences, reads that shared molecular identifiers were thrown out. MiTCR, set to a Q25 quality threshold and the strictest error-elimination algorithm, was used for CDR3 identification, clonotype clustering and error correction. A nonparametric unseen species model with Euler transformation was used to estimate a lower bound on total TCR beta diversity. TCRdb trimmed public reads at Q25 via fastp, called clones via MiXCR and kept in-frame beta chains. Rows merge per CDR3 protein into single entries with the most common DNA and genes. In this record, the V and J calls reflect TCRdb's handling and not the investigators' own analysis. Within this sample are about 730,000 distinct CDR3 sequences, with 40% to 45% of them counted one time only. The top ten constitute 20% to 25% of the sample.

A word on this clonotype: Its antigen specificity is not known. Base qualities are not at hand, and no much larger clone is one base apart.

The chain employs TRBV20-1 and TRBJ2-1; the D gene is perhaps TRBD1 or TRBD2, each of them matching over 6 bases. The sequence derives from a woman aged 55-70 years in good health. Input material: blood. CDR3 loop: CSAKGGNEQFF. The nucleotides are TGCAGTGCAAAGGGGGGAAATGAGCAGTTCTTC.